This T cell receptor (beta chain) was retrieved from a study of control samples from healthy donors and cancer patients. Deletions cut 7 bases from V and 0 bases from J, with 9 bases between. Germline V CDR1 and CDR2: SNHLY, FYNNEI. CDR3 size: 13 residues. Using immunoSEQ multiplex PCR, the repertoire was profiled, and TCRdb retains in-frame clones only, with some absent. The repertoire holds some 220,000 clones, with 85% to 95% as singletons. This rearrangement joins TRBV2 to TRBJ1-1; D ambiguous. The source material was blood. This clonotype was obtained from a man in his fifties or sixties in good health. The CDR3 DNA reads TGTGCCAGCAATGGGAACATGAACACTGAAGCTTTCTTT. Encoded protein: CASNGNMNTEAFF. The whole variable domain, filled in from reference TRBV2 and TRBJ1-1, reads EPEVTQTPSHQVTQMGQEVILRCVPISNHLYFYWYRQILGQKVEFLVSFYNNEISEKSEIFDDQFSVERPDGSNFTLKIRSTKLEDSAMYFCASNGNMNTEAFFGQGTRLTVV.